This T cell receptor beta chain came from a study of T cell responses to AZD1222 COVID-19 vaccine. Points from the study as a whole: Breadth and depth of Spike-specific TCRs rose after two AZD1222 doses. Across the whole spike, CD4 TCRs peaked at regions 160-218 and 743-854. A mostly white British donor set with more females was recruited, and clonal diversity was possibly underestimated. AZD1222 recipients seropositive at baseline numbered only five to seven.

In regard to this clone: Its cognate antigen is unknown.

The protocol was immunoSEQ multiplex PCR, while the TCRdb copy is restricted to in-frame clones and leaves out a portion. Here the sample spans under 150,000 clones, approximately 90% being singletons. V shed 2 bases and J shed 2 bases, with 13 bases lying between them. The CDR3 contains 15 residues. The germline V gene has CDR1 LGHNA and CDR2 YSLEER. This TCR was sampled from an adult in good health. The V gene is TRBV4-3, the J gene TRBJ2-7; tentatively, D is TRBD1 (5 bases). The specimen was peripheral blood, collected on day 0 of AZD1222 vaccination. In DNA form, the CDR3 reads TGCGCCAGCAGCCAAATGCTCGGACAAGCCTACGAGCAGTACTTC. The encoded protein is CASSQMLGQAYEQYF.